The text below deals with one T cell receptor beta chain. The target antigen is unknown. Libraries were prepared by immunoSEQ multiplex PCR; TCRdb keeps only in-frame clonotypes and omits some of them. Seen here are about 50,000 clones, 89% observed once, and the top ten hold more than 0.8%. The V and J ends lost 5 bases and 5 bases respectively, with 15 bases between them. The germline V gene has CDR1 SGHTA and CDR2 FQGNSA. CDR3 size: 14 residues. This specimen belongs to a study of memory CD8 T cells in hepatitis C reinfection. In the study overall: HCV reinfection meant a positive HCV RNA test after two negative tests at least 60 days apart. Study outcomes and limitations: Conclusions on public clonotypes and secondary clearance were not definitive with five donors.

Time point given: pre-reinfection, 55 to 20 weeks before reinfection detection. TCR sequencing was done directly ex vivo on sorted cells, without expansion in vitro. The Montreal HEPCO cohort supplied donors who inject drugs. At all three reinfection time points, viable CD3+ CD8+ CD45RO- cells from two donors served as controls. What was sequenced was naive CD8+ T cells sorted from blood. The rearrangement joins TRBV7-2 to TRBJ2-5; the D gene is possibly TRBD2 (5 bases). The TCR comes from a man between 18 and 35 years old with hepatitis C virus infection. CDR3 DNA: TGTGCCAGCAGCGTCCAGGACTGGACGGAGACCCAGTACTTC. Its translation is CASSVQDWTETQYF.